A selection of T cell receptor beta chains follows, all from one sample in a study of blood T cell repertoires in COVID-19. The table came from immunoSEQ multiplex PCR; TCRdb's copy has only in-frame clones and leaves some out. The data show hundreds of thousands of clones, 88% seen once. Sequencing used peripheral blood. These receptors were collected from a human donor in a cohort sampled during active COVID-19. Each CDR3 is given with its conserved first and last residue. The D gene is left open where the match is weak.

CDR3 protein: CTSSRPSGRTSYNEQFF
CDR3 length: 17
D gene: -
J gene: TRBJ2-1
V gene: TRBV1

CDR3 protein: CASSPPRAIKGSQYF
CDR3 length: 15
D gene: -
J gene: TRBJ2-5
V gene: TRBV6-5

CDR3 protein: CASSSPGGVFSSGANVLTF
CDR3 length: 19
D gene: -
J gene: TRBJ2-6
V gene: TRBV9

CDR3 protein: CAWSVGAGKLSYEQYF
CDR3 length: 16
D gene: -
J gene: TRBJ2-7
V gene: TRBV30

CDR3 protein: CASSLAGGANYGYTF
CDR3 length: 15
D gene: -
J gene: TRBJ1-2
V gene: TRBV7-8

CDR3 protein: CASSPRQGRQPQHF
CDR3 length: 14
D gene: TRBD1
J gene: TRBJ1-5
V gene: TRBV3-1/TRBV3-2

CDR3 protein: CASSPSGSSYNEQFF
CDR3 length: 15
D gene: TRBD2
J gene: TRBJ2-1
V gene: TRBV7-2

CDR3 protein: CASSLDIAPYEQYF
CDR3 length: 14
D gene: -
J gene: TRBJ2-7
V gene: TRBV11-2

CDR3 protein: CASSLIREGTEAFF
CDR3 length: 14
D gene: -
J gene: TRBJ1-1
V gene: TRBV27

CDR3 protein: CASSLEPLGTSGTYEQYF
CDR3 length: 18
D gene: TRBD2
J gene: TRBJ2-7
V gene: TRBV5-1